This T cell receptor (beta chain) was found in a study of cytomegalovirus exposure and HLA in healthy donors. For this clone: Its antigen remains unknown.

Both 60 Vbeta primers and 13 Jbeta primers went into the PCR. The table came from immunoSEQ multiplex PCR; TCRdb's copy has only in-frame clones and leaves some out. The repertoire holds about 200,000 clones, with less than 80% as singletons. CDR1 is SEHNR and CDR2 is FQNEAQ in the germline V gene (reference sequence). The length of the CDR3 is 14 residues. V lost 5 bases to trimming and J lost 5 bases, with 15 bases between them. General study findings and limits: Later analysis found that TCR beta chains associated with HLA were more clonally expanded than other, equally common chains.

This clonotype was sampled from a girl aged 2 to 10 in good health and CMV-seronegative. The chain links TRBV7-9 to TRBJ1-2; a weak D match, TRBD1 (5 bases). Material: PBMCs. The DNA of the CDR3 is TGTGCCAGCAGCATCCTGGGGACTGTTTATGGCTACACCTTC. Protein sequence: CASSILGTVYGYTF. The entire variable domain, with the rest obtained from reference TRBV7-9 and TRBJ1-2, is as follows: DTGVSQNPRHKITKRGQNVTFRCDPISEHNRLYWYRQTLGQGPEFLTYFQNEAQLEKSRLLSDRFSAERPKGSFSTLEIQRTEQGDSAMYLCASSILGTVYGYTFGSGTRLTVV.